This TCR beta chain was sequenced for a study of vaccination and CD4 T cells after COVID-19. About the study: Collection of post-COVID samples occurred a median about 100 days after diagnosis, spanning a range of 35 to 161.

As to this clonotype: Its antigen is currently unknown.

The Oncomine TCR Beta short-read assay was what sequenced the DNA obtained from cultured CD4+ T cells. Cultures of CD4+ T cells served as the source for extracting genomic DNA. TCRdb re-derived calls from the PCR reads in MiXCR, one entry per CDR3 protein. The sample lists about 4,300 distinct CDR3 sequences; under 60% were seen once. CDR1 ENHRY and CDR2 SYGVKD come from the germline V gene. CDR3 size: 15 residues. The V segment lost 10 bases and the J segment 3 bases; nucleotides outside the gene matches: 3. Treatment indicated: roughly ten-day PBMC culture with coronavirus spike peptide pools or control peptides (ViraFEST assay).

The chain recombines TRBV10-3 with TRBJ2-1, with TRBD2 matching 16 bases. The sequencing input was CD4+ T cells from blood, cultured in vitro. The sequence was obtained from a human donor who had recovered from COVID-19. The CDR3 here is CATGTSGRVYNEQFF. The DNA for the CDR3 is TGTGCCACTGGGACTAGCGGGAGGGTCTACAATGAGCAGTTCTTC.